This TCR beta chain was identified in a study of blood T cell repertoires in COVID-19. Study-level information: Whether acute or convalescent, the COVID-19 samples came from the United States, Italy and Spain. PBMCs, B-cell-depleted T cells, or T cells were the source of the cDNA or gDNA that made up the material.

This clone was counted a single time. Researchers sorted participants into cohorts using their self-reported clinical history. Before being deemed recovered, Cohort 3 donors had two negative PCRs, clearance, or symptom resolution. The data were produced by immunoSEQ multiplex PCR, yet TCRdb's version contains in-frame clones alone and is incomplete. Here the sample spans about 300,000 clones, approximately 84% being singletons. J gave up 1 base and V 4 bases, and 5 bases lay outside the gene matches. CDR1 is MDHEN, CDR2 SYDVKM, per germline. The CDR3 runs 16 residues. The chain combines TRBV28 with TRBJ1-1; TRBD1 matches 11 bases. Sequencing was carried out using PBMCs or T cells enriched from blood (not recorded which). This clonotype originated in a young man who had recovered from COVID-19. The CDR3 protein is CASSWTGGASNTEAFF. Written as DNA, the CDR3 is TGTGCCAGCAGTTGGACAGGGGGCGCTTCGAACACTGAAGCTTTCTTT.